The rows below give T cell receptor beta chains drawn from one sample of a study of blood T cell repertoires in COVID-19. Here immunoSEQ multiplex PCR was the method, and the copy in TCRdb shows in-frame clones only, minus some. The table shows hundreds of thousands of clones, with roughly nine tenths occurring only once. Sequencing was performed on peripheral blood. These receptors were obtained from a woman in her forties or fifties with COVID-19, enrolled during active disease. CDR3s include the opening cysteine and the closing phenylalanine or tryptophan. D genes are given only for firm matches. Part of the rows lack a size; the others show once, few, many or a class for expanded clones.

cdr3_nt | cdr3_aa | d_call | clone_size | j_call | cdr3_length | v_call
TGTGCCAGCAGCGCCTCCATACCTACTAGCGGGTTATCCTACGAGCAGTACTTC | CASSASIPTSGLSYEQYF | TRBD2 | once | TRBJ2-7 | 18 | TRBV9
TGCAGCGCCAATACAGGGTTTCTTCCCCCAGACTTT | CSANTGFLPPDF | - | - | TRBJ1-1 | 12 | TRBV29-1
TGTGCCAGCAGCCAACAAATAGCGGGGGCGAATACGGATACGCAGTATTTT | CASSQQIAGANTDTQYF | TRBD2 | - | TRBJ2-3 | 17 | TRBV7-3
TGTGCCAGCAGTGAAGATATGGGGGGACGGAACACTGAAGCTTTCTTT | CASSEDMGGRNTEAFF | - | - | TRBJ1-1 | 16 | TRBV2
TGTGCCAGCAGCCAAGGTGAAGGGGGTTATAGCACTAATGAAAAACTGTTTTTT | CASSQGEGGYSTNEKLFF | - | - | TRBJ1-4 | 18 | TRBV4-2
TGTGCCAGCAGTTACTCCGCAGGGGCGAACACTGAAGCTTTCTTT | CASSYSAGANTEAFF | - | - | TRBJ1-1 | 15 | TRBV6-5
TGCAGCGTTGATGTGAGGACAGAGATGGGTCAGCCCCAGCATTTT | CSVDVRTEMGQPQHF | - | - | TRBJ1-5 | 15 | TRBV29-1
TGCGCCAGCAGCTCTAGACAGGGGGCGCACGTCGGGGAGCTGTTTTTT | CASSSRQGAHVGELFF | TRBD1 | - | TRBJ2-2 | 16 | TRBV5-1
TGTGCCAGTAGTATTTCAAGGGGGACTGAAGCTTTCTTT | CASSISRGTEAFF | - | - | TRBJ1-1 | 13 | TRBV19
TGTGCCAGTAGTATGGTGGGTGGCGGTAACTATGGCTACACCTTC | CASSMVGGGNYGYTF | - | few | TRBJ1-2 | 15 | TRBV19
TGTGCCAGCAGCCAAAGGGGGCCCGGCTATGGCTACACCTTC | CASSQRGPGYGYTF | TRBD1 | - | TRBJ1-2 | 14 | TRBV3-1/TRBV3-2
TGTGCCAGCAGCTCTGGACAGGGGGGCTGGCGCACTGAAGCTTTCTTT | CASSSGQGGWRTEAFF | TRBD1 | - | TRBJ1-1 | 16 | TRBV5-6
TGTGCCAGCAGGGACAGGGGGCGGACCACCGACGAGCAGTACTTC | CASRDRGRTTDEQYF | TRBD1 | few | TRBJ2-7 | 15 | TRBV6-5
TGTGCCAGCAGTCCCTCGACAGGGCAAGGTTCACCCCTCCACTTT | CASSPSTGQGSPLHF | TRBD1 | - | TRBJ1-6 | 15 | TRBV28
TGTGCCAGCAGCCCAAGCGGGGTCGCCTCTGGGGCCAACGTCCTGACTTTC | CASSPSGVASGANVLTF | TRBD2 | once | TRBJ2-6 | 17 | TRBV5-4
TGTGCCAGCAGCGTGGGACAGGGGGATGAAAAACTGTTTTTT | CASSVGQGDEKLFF | TRBD1 | - | TRBJ1-4 | 14 | TRBV11-2
TGTGCCAGCACCCTCCCCGGGGGCTCCTACAATGAGCAGTTCTTC | CASTLPGGSYNEQFF | - | - | TRBJ2-1 | 15 | TRBV2
TGTGCCAGCAGTGACTCGGGAGGGATGAACACTGAAGCTTTCTTT | CASSDSGGMNTEAFF | - | - | TRBJ1-1 | 15 | TRBV6-4
TGTGCCAGCAGTGAATGGGGGGGAACTGGGGCCAACGTCCTGACTTTC | CASSEWGGTGANVLTF | TRBD2 | - | TRBJ2-6 | 16 | TRBV2
TGTGCCAGCAGCACCGCGACTAGTAAGGGAGACGATGAGCAGTTCTTC | CASSTATSKGDDEQFF | - | - | TRBJ2-1 | 16 | TRBV9
TGTGCCAGCAGTTCCGACAGGGGGAGTGAAGCTTTCTTT | CASSSDRGSEAFF | TRBD1 | - | TRBJ1-1 | 13 | TRBV6-5
TGTGCCAGCTCACCCGTGAGCGGGGGGGAGCCAGATACGCAGTATTTT | CASSPVSGGEPDTQYF | TRBD2 | - | TRBJ2-3 | 16 | TRBV18
TGTGCCAGTAGTGAAAAGGGAGGAACTGAAGCTTTCTTT | CASSEKGGTEAFF | - | - | TRBJ1-1 | 13 | TRBV19
TGTGCCAGCAGCGTAGGGGAGAGCACAGATACGCAGTATTTT | CASSVGESTDTQYF | - | - | TRBJ2-3 | 14 | TRBV9
TGTGCCAGCACCCCGGGACAGGGGAGACACCAGCCCCAGCATTTT | CASTPGQGRHQPQHF | TRBD1 | - | TRBJ1-5 | 15 | TRBV28
TGTGCCAGCAGCTCCAGTCGGCAGGGGATGAACACTGAAGCTTTCTTT | CASSSSRQGMNTEAFF | - | - | TRBJ1-1 | 16 | TRBV5-4
TGTGCCAGCAGCTGGGGTCAGGGGGCGGGTCAGCCCCAGCATTTT | CASSWGQGAGQPQHF | TRBD1 | - | TRBJ1-5 | 15 | TRBV7-2